The source of this T cell receptor (beta chain) is a study of early T cells in non-severe SARS-CoV-2 infection. Study summary: Chains were not paired, and sequencing was done on bulk RNA from unsorted whole blood.

Unique molecular identifiers were affixed to single, distinct cDNA molecules. Via MiXCR, TCRdb re-called the 5' RACE reads, giving one row per CDR3 protein. The repertoire holds around 30,000 distinct CDR3 sequences, with about 10% as singletons. Broader study findings: VDJdb matching skewed toward anti-spike CD8 responses, missing private and CD4 specificities.

In its sample, this clonotype was seen many times. Antigen: not known. This CDR3 spans 12 amino acids. V lost 3 bases to trimming and J lost 9 bases, with 12 bases between them. Germline V CDR1 and CDR2: SNHLY, FYNNEI. The chain uses TRBV2 and TRBJ2-7; weak D call: TRBD1 (5 bases). Material for sequencing was whole blood. The clonotype was recovered from an adult who was a healthcare worker with PCR-confirmed SARS-CoV-2 infection or an uninfected control (not recorded which). Written as DNA, the CDR3 is TGTGCCAGCAGTGAGGTAGGGGCTGCGCAGTACTTC. Translating it yields CASSEVGAAQYF.